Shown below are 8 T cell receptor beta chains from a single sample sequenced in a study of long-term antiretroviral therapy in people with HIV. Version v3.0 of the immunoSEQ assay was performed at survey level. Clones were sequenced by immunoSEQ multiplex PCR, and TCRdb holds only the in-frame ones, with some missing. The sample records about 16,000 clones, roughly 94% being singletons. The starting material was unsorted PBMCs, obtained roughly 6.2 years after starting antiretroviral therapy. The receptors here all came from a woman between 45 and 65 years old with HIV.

CDR3 loop: CASSYPGSYEQYF. Here the CDR3 DNA reads TGTGCCAGCAGTTACCCAGGTTCCTACGAGCAGTACTTC. This sequence joins TRBV6-5 and TRBJ2-7; the D is unclear. The CDR3 has 13 residues. CDR1 is MNHEY, CDR2 SVGAGI, per germline. V was shortened by 2 bases and J by 1 base, with 6 bases between the two germline ends.

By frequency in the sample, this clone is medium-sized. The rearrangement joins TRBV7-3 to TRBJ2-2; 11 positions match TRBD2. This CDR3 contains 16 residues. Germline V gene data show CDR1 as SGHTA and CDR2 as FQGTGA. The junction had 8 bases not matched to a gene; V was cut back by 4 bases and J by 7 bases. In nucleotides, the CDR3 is TGTGCCAGCAGCTACCTCCTTAGCGGGAGGGACGGGGAGCTGTTTTTT. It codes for CASSYLLSGRDGELFF.

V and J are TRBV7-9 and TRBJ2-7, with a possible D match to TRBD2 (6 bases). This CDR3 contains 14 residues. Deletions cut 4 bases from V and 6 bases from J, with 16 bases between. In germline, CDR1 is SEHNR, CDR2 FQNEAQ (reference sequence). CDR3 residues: CASSSASVIAEQYF. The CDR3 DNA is TGTGCCAGCAGCTCGGCTAGCGTTATTGCCGAGCAGTACTTC.

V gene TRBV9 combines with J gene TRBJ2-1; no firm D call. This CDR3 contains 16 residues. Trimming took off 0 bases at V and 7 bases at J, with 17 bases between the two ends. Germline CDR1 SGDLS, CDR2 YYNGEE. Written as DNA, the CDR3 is TGTGCCAGCAGCGTAGCTGGTCTGGCTAGTTCGAATGAGCAGTTCTTC. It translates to CASSVAGLASSNEQFF.

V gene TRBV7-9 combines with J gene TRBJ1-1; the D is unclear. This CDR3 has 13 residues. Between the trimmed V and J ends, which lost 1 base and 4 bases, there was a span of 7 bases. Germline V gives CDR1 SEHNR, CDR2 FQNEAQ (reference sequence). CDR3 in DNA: TGTGCCAGCAGCTTAGAACCTTTCACTGAAGCTTTCTTT. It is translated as CASSLEPFTEAFF.

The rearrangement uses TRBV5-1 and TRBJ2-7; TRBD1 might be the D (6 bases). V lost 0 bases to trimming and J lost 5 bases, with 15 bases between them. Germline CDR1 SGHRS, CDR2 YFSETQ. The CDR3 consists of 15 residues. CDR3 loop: CASSLDVTGGNEQYF. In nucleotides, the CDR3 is TGCGCCAGCAGCTTGGATGTGACAGGAGGTAACGAGCAGTACTTC.

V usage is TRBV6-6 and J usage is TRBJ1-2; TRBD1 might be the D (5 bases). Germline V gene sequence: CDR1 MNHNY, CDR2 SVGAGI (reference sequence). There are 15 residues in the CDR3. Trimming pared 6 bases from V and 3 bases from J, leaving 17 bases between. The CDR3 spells CASRPLTGGDYGYTF. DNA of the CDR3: TGTGCCAGCAGGCCCCTAACCGGGGGAGACTATGGCTACACCTTC.

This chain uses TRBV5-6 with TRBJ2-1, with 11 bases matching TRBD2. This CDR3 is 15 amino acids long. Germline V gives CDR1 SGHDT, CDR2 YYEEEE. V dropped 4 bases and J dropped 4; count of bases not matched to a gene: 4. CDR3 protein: CASSVTSGSYNEQFF. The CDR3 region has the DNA TGTGCCAGCAGCGTAACTAGCGGGAGTTACAATGAGCAGTTCTTC.